This is a list of T cell receptor beta chains from one sample in a study of T-cell reconstitution after alpha-beta-depleted transplantation in children. TCRdb processed the PCR reads anew with MiXCR; each CDR3 protein has one entry. Here the sample spans around 480,000 distinct CDR3 sequences, approximately 30% being singletons. Sequenced material: PBMCs from the stem cell graft donor, taken from the stem cell graft. All receptors come from a human donor who donated a stem cell graft to a child with aplastic anemia. The CDR3 runs from the conserved cysteine through the conserved F or W.

V gene | CDR3 protein
TRBV5-1 | CASSWGGHLGTEAFF
TRBV5-1 | CASTMEGPQYGYTF
TRBV7-2 | CASSPGGSRGETQYF
TRBV9 | CASSVVGTSYEQYF
TRBV6-1 | CASSPDRQSNQPQHF
TRBV19 | CASSTRQTYEQYF
TRBV6-5 | CASSYSLRDSGNTIYF
TRBV12-3/TRBV12-4 | CASSLGGAIAKNIQYF
TRBV4-2 | CASSQDPGAWTEAFF
TRBV7-9 | CASTLREGGFNEQFF
TRBV11-3 | CASSEGLAGRSYNEQFF
TRBV6-2/TRBV6-3 | CASSRRTGERKTQYF
TRBV7-9 | CASSLVASGTTDTQYF
TRBV5-6 | CASSLVLGQGNVPQYF
TRBV20-1 | CSNGGGGGEQFF
TRBV7-6 | CASSNPAGGPYEQYF
TRBV19 | CASSIVSVNYGYTF
TRBV5-1 | CASSVGRDSGTDTQYF
TRBV5-6 | CASSFENTLIAGEFYNEQFF
TRBV29-1 | CSVAAAQNTEAFF
TRBV29-1 | CSVEDLGVRGTGELFF
TRBV28 | CASGTGVYNEQFF
TRBV6-2/TRBV6-3 | CASSSGSYNEQFF
TRBV7-6 | CASSSGTSTTEAFF
TRBV20-1 | CSASTSGRTNEQFF
TRBV7-8 | CASSLVDTGELFF
TRBV5-5 | CASSLRLVEGDTQYF
TRBV9 | CASSGLGSPSYNEQFF
TRBV29-1 | CSVERWNTEAFF
TRBV20-1 | CSANSGRSYEQYF
TRBV27 | CASSWGLAGGAYNEQFF
TRBV6-5 | CASSPGIVYGYTF
TRBV29-1 | CSGIGQGARETQYF
TRBV9 | CASSVGGAGRYEQYF
TRBV20-1 | CSARERRGLADQSSYEQYF
TRBV9 | CASSVGNKAANYGYTF
TRBV10-3 | CAITIGQGWNNEQFF
TRBV29-1 | CSVGTRWTSTDTQYF
TRBV27 | CASSFYREAEAFF
TRBV27 | CASSRQGMPPLHF
TRBV19 | CASSKGFRTREQYF